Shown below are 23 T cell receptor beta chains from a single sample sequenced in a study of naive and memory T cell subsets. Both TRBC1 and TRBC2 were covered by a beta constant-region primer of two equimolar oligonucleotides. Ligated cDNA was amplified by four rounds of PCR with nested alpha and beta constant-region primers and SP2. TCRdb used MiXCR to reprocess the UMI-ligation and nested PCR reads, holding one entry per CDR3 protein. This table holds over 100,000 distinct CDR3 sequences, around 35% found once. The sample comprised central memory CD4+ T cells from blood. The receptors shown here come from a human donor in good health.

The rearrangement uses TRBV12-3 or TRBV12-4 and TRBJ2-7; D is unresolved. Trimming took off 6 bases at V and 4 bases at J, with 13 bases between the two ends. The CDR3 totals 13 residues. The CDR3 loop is CASRPSFLYEQYF. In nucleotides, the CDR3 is TGTGCCAGCAGACCGAGTTTCCTTTACGAGCAGTACTTC.

The DNA of the CDR3 is TGTGCCAGCAGCTTAAATATGCTAGCGGGATGGATCATGGGCCAGTACTTC. Translated, it gives CASSLNMLAGWIMGQYF. The rearrangement uses TRBV7-2 and TRBJ2-5; 9 bases match TRBD2. The V gene end was trimmed by 2 bases and the J gene end by 10 bases; junction bases not matched to a gene: 17. The CDR3 extends over 17 amino acids. Germline values: CDR1 SGHTA, CDR2 FQGNSA.

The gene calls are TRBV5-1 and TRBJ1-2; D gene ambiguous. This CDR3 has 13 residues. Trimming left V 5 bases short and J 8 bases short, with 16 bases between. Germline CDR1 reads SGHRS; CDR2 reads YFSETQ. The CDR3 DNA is TGCGCCAGCAGGTCAGAGGGAACGGGCGGCTACACCTTC. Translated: CASRSEGTGGYTF.

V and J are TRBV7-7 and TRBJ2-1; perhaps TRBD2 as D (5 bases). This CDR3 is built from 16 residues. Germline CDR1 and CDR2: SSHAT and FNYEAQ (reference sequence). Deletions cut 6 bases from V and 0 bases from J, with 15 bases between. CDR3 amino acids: CASSVLVGSSYNEQFF. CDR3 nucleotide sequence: TGTGCCAGCAGTGTCCTGGTAGGGAGCTCCTACAATGAGCAGTTCTTC. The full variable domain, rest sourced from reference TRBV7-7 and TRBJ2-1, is GAGVSQSPRYKVTKRGQDVTLRCDPISSHATLYWYQQALGQGPEFLTYFNYEAQPDKSGLPSDRFSAERPEGSISTLTIQRTEQRDSAMYRCASSVLVGSSYNEQFFGPGTRLTVL.

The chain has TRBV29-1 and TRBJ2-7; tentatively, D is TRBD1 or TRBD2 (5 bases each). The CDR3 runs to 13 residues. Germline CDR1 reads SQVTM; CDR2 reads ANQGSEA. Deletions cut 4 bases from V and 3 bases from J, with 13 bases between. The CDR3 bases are TGCAGCGTTGGGGTAGGGACGTTCTACGAGCAGTACTTC. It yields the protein CSVGVGTFYEQYF.

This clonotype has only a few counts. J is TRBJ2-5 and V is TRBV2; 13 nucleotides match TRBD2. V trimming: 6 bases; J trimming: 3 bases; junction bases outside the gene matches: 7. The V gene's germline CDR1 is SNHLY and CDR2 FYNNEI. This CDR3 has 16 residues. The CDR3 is CASRTWGLAGKETQYF. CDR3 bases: TGTGCCAGCAGGACTTGGGGACTAGCGGGAAAAGAGACCCAGTACTTC.

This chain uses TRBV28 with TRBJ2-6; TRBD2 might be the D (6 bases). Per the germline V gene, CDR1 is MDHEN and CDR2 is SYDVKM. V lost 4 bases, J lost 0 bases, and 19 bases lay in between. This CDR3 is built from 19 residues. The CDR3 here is CASSSPRGGIGSGANVLTF. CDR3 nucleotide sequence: TGTGCCAGCAGTTCCCCTAGGGGCGGGATTGGCTCTGGGGCCAACGTCCTGACTTTC. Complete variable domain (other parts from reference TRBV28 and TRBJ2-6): DVKVTQSSRYLVKRTGEKVFLECVQDMDHENMFWYRQDPGLGLRLIYFSYDVKMKEKGDIPEGYSVSREKKERFSLILESASTNQTSMYLCASSSPRGGIGSGANVLTFGAGSRLTVL.

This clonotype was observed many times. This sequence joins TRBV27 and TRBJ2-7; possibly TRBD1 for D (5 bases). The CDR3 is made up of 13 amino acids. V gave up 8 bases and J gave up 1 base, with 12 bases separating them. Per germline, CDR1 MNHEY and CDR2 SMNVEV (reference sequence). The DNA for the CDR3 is TGTGCCAGCCCCGACAGTTATTCCTACGAGCAGTACTTC. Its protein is CASPDSYSYEQYF.

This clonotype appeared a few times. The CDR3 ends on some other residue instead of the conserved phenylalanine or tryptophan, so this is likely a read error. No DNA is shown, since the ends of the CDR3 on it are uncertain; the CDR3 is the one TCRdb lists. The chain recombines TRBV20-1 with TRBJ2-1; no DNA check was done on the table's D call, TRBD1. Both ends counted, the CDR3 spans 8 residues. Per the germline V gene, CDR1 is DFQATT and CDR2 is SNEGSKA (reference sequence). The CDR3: CSAGKGSY.

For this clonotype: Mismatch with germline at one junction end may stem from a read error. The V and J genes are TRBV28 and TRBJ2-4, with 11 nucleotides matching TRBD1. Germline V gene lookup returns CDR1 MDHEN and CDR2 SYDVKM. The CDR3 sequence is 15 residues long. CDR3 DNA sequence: TGTACCAGCAGTTCTTCCGGGACAGGGGGTTACATTCAGTACTTC. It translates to CTSSSSGTGGYIQYF.

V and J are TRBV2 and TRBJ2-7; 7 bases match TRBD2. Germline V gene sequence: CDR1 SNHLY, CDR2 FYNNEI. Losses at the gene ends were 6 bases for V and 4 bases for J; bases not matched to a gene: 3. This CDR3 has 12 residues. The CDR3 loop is CASRGGGYEQYF. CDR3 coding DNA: TGTGCCAGCAGGGGGGGGGGTTACGAGCAGTACTTC.

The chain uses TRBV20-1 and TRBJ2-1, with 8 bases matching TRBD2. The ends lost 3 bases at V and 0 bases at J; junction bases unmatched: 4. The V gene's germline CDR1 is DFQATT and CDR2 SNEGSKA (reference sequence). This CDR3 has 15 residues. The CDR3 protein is CSASPGGSSYNEQFF. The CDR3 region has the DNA TGCAGTGCTAGTCCGGGAGGGAGCTCCTACAATGAGCAGTTCTTC.

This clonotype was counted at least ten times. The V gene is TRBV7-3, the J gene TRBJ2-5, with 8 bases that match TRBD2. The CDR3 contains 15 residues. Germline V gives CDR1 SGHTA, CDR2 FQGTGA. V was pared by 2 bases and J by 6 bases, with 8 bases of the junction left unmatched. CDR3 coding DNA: TGTGCCAGCAGCTTAGGTAGCGGGGATAAACAGACCCAGTACTTC. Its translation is CASSLGSGDKQTQYF.

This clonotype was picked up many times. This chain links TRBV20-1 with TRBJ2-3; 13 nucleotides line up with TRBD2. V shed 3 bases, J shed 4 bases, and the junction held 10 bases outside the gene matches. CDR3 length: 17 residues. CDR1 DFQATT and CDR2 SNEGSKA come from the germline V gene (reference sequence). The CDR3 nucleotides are TGCAGTGCTAGCCGGACTAGCGGGAGACACTGGGCAGATACGCAGTATTTT. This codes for CSASRTSGRHWADTQYF.

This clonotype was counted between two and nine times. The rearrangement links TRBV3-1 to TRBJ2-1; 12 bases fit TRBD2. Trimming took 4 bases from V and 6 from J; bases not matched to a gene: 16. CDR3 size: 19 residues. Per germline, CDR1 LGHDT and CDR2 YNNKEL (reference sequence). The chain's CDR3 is CASSPQRTSGIQTRNEQFF. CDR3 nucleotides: TGTGCCAGCAGCCCGCAAAGGACTAGCGGGATCCAGACCCGCAATGAGCAGTTCTTC.

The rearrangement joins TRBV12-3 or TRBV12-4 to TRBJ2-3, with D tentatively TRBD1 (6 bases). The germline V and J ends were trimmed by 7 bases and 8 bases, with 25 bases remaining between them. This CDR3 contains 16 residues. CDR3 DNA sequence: TGTGCCAGCACCCTTTGGGGTGGAGGTGCACAGGGTACGCAGTATTTT. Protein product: CASTLWGGGAQGTQYF.

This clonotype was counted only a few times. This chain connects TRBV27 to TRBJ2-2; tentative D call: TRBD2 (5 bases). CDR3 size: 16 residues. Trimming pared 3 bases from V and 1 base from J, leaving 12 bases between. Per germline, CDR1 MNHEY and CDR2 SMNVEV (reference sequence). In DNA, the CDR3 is TGTGCCAGCAGTTTTAGGCAGGCGGGGAACACCGGGGAGCTGTTTTTT. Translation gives CASSFRQAGNTGELFF.

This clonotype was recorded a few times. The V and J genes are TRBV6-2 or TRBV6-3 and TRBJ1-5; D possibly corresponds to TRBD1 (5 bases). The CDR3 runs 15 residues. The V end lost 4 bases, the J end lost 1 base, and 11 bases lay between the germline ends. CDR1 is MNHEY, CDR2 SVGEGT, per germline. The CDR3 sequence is CASSSSRASNQPQHF. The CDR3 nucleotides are TGTGCCAGCAGTTCCAGCAGGGCAAGCAATCAGCCCCAGCATTTT.

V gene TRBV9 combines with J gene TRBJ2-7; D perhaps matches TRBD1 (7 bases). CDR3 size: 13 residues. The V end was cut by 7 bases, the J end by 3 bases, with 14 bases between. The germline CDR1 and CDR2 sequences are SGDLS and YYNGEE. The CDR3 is CASARQGGYEQYF. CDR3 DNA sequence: TGTGCCAGCGCTCGACAGGGAGGCTACGAGCAGTACTTC.

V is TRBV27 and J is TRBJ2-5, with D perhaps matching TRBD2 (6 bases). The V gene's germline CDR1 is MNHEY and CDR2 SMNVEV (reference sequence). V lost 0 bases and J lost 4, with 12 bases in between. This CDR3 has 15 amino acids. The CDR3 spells CASSLSTGVRETQYF. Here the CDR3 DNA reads TGTGCCAGCAGTTTATCGACGGGAGTAAGAGAGACCCAGTACTTC.

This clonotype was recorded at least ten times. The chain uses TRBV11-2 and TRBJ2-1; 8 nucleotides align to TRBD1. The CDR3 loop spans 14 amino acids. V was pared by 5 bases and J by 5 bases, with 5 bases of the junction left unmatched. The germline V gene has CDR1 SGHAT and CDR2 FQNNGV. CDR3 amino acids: CASSPGGADNEQFF. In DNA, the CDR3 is TGTGCCAGCAGCCCAGGGGGCGCGGACAATGAGCAGTTCTTC.

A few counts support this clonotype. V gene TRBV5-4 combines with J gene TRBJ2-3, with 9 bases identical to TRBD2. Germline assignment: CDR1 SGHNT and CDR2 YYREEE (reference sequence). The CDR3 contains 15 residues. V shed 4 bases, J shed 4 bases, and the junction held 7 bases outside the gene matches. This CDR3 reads CASSVSGSSADTQYF. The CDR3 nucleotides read TGTGCCAGCAGCGTTAGCGGGAGCTCAGCAGATACGCAGTATTTT.

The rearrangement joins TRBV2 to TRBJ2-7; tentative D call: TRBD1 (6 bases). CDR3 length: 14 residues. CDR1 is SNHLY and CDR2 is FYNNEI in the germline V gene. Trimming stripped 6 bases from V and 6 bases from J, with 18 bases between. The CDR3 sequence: CASSQDRSSGEQYF. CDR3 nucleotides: TGTGCCAGCAGCCAAGACAGGTCCTCCGGCGAGCAGTACTTC. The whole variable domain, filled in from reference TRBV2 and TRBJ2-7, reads EPEVTQTPSHQVTQMGQEVILRCVPISNHLYFYWYRQILGQKVEFLVSFYNNEISEKSEIFDDQFSVERPDGSNFTLKIRSTKLEDSAMYFCASSQDRSSGEQYFGPGTRLTVT.